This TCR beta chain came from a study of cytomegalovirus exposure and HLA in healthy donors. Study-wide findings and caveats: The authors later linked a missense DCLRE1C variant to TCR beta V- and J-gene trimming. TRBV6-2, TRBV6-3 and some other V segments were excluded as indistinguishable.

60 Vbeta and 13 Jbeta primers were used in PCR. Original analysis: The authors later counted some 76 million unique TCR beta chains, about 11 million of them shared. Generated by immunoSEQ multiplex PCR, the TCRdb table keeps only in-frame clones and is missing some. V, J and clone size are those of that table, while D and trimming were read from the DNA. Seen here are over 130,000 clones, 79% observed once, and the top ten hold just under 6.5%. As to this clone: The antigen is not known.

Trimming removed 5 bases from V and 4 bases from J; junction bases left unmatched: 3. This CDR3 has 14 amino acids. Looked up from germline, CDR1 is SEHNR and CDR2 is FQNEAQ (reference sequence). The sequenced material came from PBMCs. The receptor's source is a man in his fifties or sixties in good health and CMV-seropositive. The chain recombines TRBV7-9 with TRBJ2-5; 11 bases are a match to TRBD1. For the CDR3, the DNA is TGTGCCAGCAGCGTCGGGACAGGGGGAGAGACCCAGTACTTC. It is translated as CASSVGTGGETQYF.